The 21 T cell receptor beta chains below all came from one sample that was sequenced in a study of T-cell reconstitution after alpha-beta-depleted transplantation in children. TCRbeta library preparation incorporated unique molecular identifiers. TCRdb analysed the PCR reads with MiXCR anew, one entry per CDR3 protein. Here the sample spans around 500,000 distinct CDR3 sequences, about 23% being singletons. The input for sequencing was PBMCs, mostly from graft donor cells, taken 360 days after TCRalphabeta/CD19-depleted stem cell transplant. The source of these receptors is a boy less than two years old who had a stem cell transplant for acute myeloid leukemia, so the T cells may come from the graft donor.

Only a few counts were recorded for this clonotype. The chain uses TRBV20-1 and TRBJ1-5; D ambiguous. V lost 1 base to trimming and J lost 4 bases, with 8 bases between them. Germline V lookup: CDR1 DFQATT, CDR2 SNEGSKA (reference sequence). CDR3 length: 13 residues. DNA for the CDR3: TGCAGTGCTAGAGTTGGCGAGAATCAGCCCCAGCATTTT. Translated: CSARVGENQPQHF.

This clonotype showed up just a few times. The chain joins TRBV4-2 to TRBJ1-4; unclear D gene. This CDR3 contains 14 residues. V was clipped by 1 base and J by 4 bases, with 7 bases between them. Germline CDR1 and CDR2: LGHNA and YNFKEQ. CDR3 region: CASSQAQRNEKLFF. DNA of the CDR3: TGTGCCAGCAGCCAAGCTCAGCGTAATGAAAAACTGTTTTTT.

In its sample, this clonotype was seen many times. In DNA form, the CDR3 reads TGTGCCAGCAGTTACTCGACAGGGAGCACAGATACGCAGTATTTT. Translated: CASSYSTGSTDTQYF. V usage is TRBV6-5 and J usage is TRBJ2-3; 7 nucleotides line up with TRBD1. V dropped 0 bases and J dropped 0; count of bases not matched to a gene: 0. Germline values: CDR1 MNHEY, CDR2 SVGAGI. The CDR3 contains 15 residues.

This clonotype was recorded at least ten times. The CDR3 sequence: CSGSREWGGDTQYF. The CDR3 bases are TGCAGCGGCAGTCGGGAATGGGGGGGGGATACGCAGTATTTT. J is TRBJ2-3 and V is TRBV29-1, with TRBD2 identical over 7 bases. CDR1 is SQVTM and CDR2 is ANQGSEA in the germline V gene. The CDR3 loop spans 14 amino acids. The V gene end was trimmed by 7 bases and the J gene end by 6 bases; junction bases not matched to a gene: 13.

The V gene is TRBV24-1, the J gene TRBJ2-5; D assignment may be TRBD1 or TRBD2 (6 bases each). This CDR3 comprises 15 residues. V gave up 1 base and J gave up 5 bases, with 13 bases separating them. In germline, CDR1 is KGHDR, CDR2 SFDVKD. Here the CDR3 reads CATSDFSGEEETQYF. The CDR3 DNA follows: TGTGCCACCAGTGATTTTTCAGGGGAGGAGGAGACCCAGTACTTC.

This clonotype occurred a few times. The chain is built from TRBV6-5 and TRBJ2-7; weak D call: TRBD1 (5 bases). The CDR3 consists of 14 residues. V lost 5 bases and J 4 bases, leaving 15 bases between the germline ends. CDR1 and CDR2 (germline): MNHEY, SVGAGI. The CDR3 sequence: CASSHLDSLYEQYV. The CDR3 region has the DNA TGTGCCAGCAGTCACCTCGACAGCCTTTACGAGCAGTACGTC.

The chain combines TRBV20-1 with TRBJ2-5; 8 bases are a match to TRBD1. CDR1 and CDR2 (germline): DFQATT, SNEGSKA (reference sequence). The CDR3 runs 14 residues. The ends lost 2 bases at V and 6 bases at J; junction bases unmatched: 8. CDR3: CSARMIRQGKTQYF. As DNA, the CDR3 is TGCAGTGCTAGAATGATTAGACAGGGGAAGACCCAGTACTTC.

This clonotype came up a few times. CDR3 amino acids: CASSSTSYTQYF. CDR3 sequence (DNA): TGTGCCAGCAGCTCGACTAGCTATACGCAGTATTTT. This chain links TRBV28 with TRBJ2-3, with 7 bases identical to TRBD2. The CDR3 is 12 amino acids. The J segment lost 7 bases and the V segment lost 6 bases, leaving 4 bases of the junction unmatched. Germline CDR1 reads MDHEN; CDR2 reads SYDVKM.

The chain links TRBV6-1 to TRBJ1-6; maybe TRBD1 (5 bases). Germline V gene sequence: CDR1 MNHNS, CDR2 SASEGT. Trimming pared 1 base from V and 9 bases from J, leaving 25 bases between. There are 19 residues in the CDR3. The DNA of the CDR3 is TGTGCCAGCAGTGAAGAGGGTGGGGGGTACAAGCAAGCTCTTTCACCCCTCCACTTT. This encodes CASSEEGGGYKQALSPLHF.

This clonotype was seen only a few times. The chain has TRBV6-1 and TRBJ2-1; TRBD2 matches 8 bases. The CDR3 extends over 14 amino acids. From germline, CDR1 is MNHNS and CDR2 SASEGT. V shed 4 bases, J shed 8 bases, and the junction held 7 bases outside the gene matches. The CDR3 DNA reads TGTGCCAGCAGTGTTACGGGGGGGCTCGATGAGCAGTTCTTC. The encoded protein is CASSVTGGLDEQFF.

This clonotype was detected only a few times. The chain recombines TRBV21-1 with TRBJ2-5; the table gives TRBD2 as D, unverified against the DNA. TRBV21-1 represents a pseudogene. The CDR3 has 14 amino acids. The DNA for the CDR3 is TGTGCCAGCAGCAAAAATAGGAGCGGAGAGACCCAGTACTTC. Its protein is CASSKNRSGETQYF.

CDR3 coding DNA: TGTGCCAGCACCTCCCGTGGGGCTAGCGGGGGGTTCGAGACCCAGTACTTC. Translation: CASTSRGASGGFETQYF. The chain uses TRBV6-1 and TRBJ2-5; 11 bases are shared with TRBD2. The CDR3 covers 17 residues. The ends lost 7 bases at V and 5 bases at J; junction bases unmatched: 15. CDR1 and CDR2 from the germline V gene are MNHNS and SASEGT.

This clonotype was detected ten times or more. This chain joins TRBV11-1 and TRBJ2-1, with TRBD1 identical over 7 bases. CDR3 length: 19 residues. CDR1 is SGHAT, CDR2 FQDESV, per germline (reference sequence). The J segment lost 5 bases and the V segment lost 5 bases, leaving 21 bases of the junction unmatched. CDR3 residues: CASSTRYLRQGELDNEQFF. The CDR3 DNA is TGTGCCAGCAGCACTCGATACCTCCGACAGGGTGAATTGGACAATGAGCAGTTCTTC.

The V gene is TRBV20-1, the J gene TRBJ2-1; D is ambiguous. The CDR3 loop spans 13 amino acids. Deletions cut 3 bases from V and 9 bases from J, with 15 bases between. From germline, CDR1 is DFQATT and CDR2 SNEGSKA (reference sequence). CDR3 in DNA: TGCAGTGCTAGGGAGCGTGGGCACCGTGAGCAGTTCTTC. This translates into CSARERGHREQFF.

The sample holds many counts of this clonotype. The gene calls are TRBV7-2 and TRBJ2-7; 9 bases fit TRBD1. J gave up 2 bases and V 3 bases, and 2 bases lay outside the gene matches. The germline CDR1 and CDR2 sequences are SGHTA and FQGNSA. The CDR3 totals 14 residues. The DNA of the CDR3 is TGTGCCAGCAGCTTGGGGACAGGGACCTACGAGCAGTACTTC. Protein product: CASSLGTGTYEQYF.

This clonotype was observed a few times. The chain links TRBV20-1 to TRBJ2-7, with D perhaps matching TRBD2 (6 bases). Germline V CDR1 and CDR2: DFQATT, SNEGSKA (reference sequence). Trimming left V 0 bases short and J 4 bases short, with 10 bases between. CDR3 length equals 13 residues. CDR3 in amino acids: CSARDPGVYEQYF. CDR3 coding DNA: TGCAGTGCTAGAGATCCGGGAGTTTACGAGCAGTACTTC.

V is TRBV20-1 and J is TRBJ2-5; D could derive from TRBD1 or TRBD2 (5 bases each). V dropped 0 bases and J dropped 2 bases, with 13 bases sitting between them. CDR3 size: 15 residues. Germline V CDR1 and CDR2: DFQATT, SNEGSKA (reference sequence). The CDR3 reads CSARDNRGAQETQYF. CDR3 in DNA: TGCAGTGCTAGAGATAATCGAGGGGCTCAAGAGACCCAGTACTTC.

The V and J genes are TRBV12-3 or TRBV12-4 and TRBJ2-2, with 7 bases that match TRBD1. This CDR3 is built from 16 residues. V gave up 2 bases and J gave up 0 bases; unmatched junction bases: 3. The CDR3 bases are TGTGCCAGCAGTTTAAAACAGGGGTCGAACACCGGGGAGCTGTTTTTT. It codes for CASSLKQGSNTGELFF.

This clonotype has only a few counts. This chain links TRBV29-1 with TRBJ1-2; no firm D call. Germline CDR1 SQVTM, CDR2 ANQGSEA. V lost 3 bases and J 0 bases, leaving 5 bases between the germline ends. The CDR3 sequence is 12 residues long. CDR3 sequence: CSVDLTNYGYTF. The CDR3 DNA sequence: TGCAGCGTTGACCTGACTAACTATGGCTACACCTTC. Combining the CDR3 with reference TRBV29-1 and TRBJ1-2 gives the whole variable domain SAVISQKPSRDICQRGTSLTIQCQVDSQVTMMFWYRQQPGQSLTLIATANQGSEATYESGFVIDKFPISRPNLTFSTLTVSNMSPEDSSIYLCSVDLTNYGYTFGSGTRLTVV.

The CDR3 is CASSLASRASANTGELFF. In DNA, the CDR3 is TGCGCCAGCAGCTTGGCGAGCAGGGCCTCAGCGAACACCGGGGAGCTGTTTTTT. This chain links TRBV5-1 with TRBJ2-2; D possibly corresponds to TRBD1 (5 bases). The CDR3 totals 18 residues. Germline V lookup: CDR1 SGHRS, CDR2 YFSETQ. The ends were cut back, 0 bases at V and 0 bases at J, with 15 bases in the middle.

This clonotype was counted ten times or more. The chain uses TRBV12-3 or TRBV12-4 and TRBJ1-5, with D tentatively TRBD1 (5 bases). CDR3 length: 13 amino acids. V lost 8 bases and J lost 7, with 15 bases in between. In nucleotides, the CDR3 is TGTGCCAGCGGGGCGGGGAATCGCCAGCCCCAGCATTTT. Protein: CASGAGNRQPQHF.